This T cell receptor (beta chain) was identified during a study of cytomegalovirus exposure and HLA in healthy donors. 13 Jbeta primers and 60 Vbeta primers were used for the PCR. Assay used: immunoSEQ multiplex PCR; TCRdb lists only in-frame clones, some missing. The data contain approximately 150,000 clones, approximately 80% of them singletons. The CDR3 length is 14 residues. V was pared by 2 bases and J by 6 bases, with 3 bases of the junction left unmatched. CDR1 is SGHTA, CDR2 FQGNSA, per germline. Remarks on this clone: Its antigen remains unknown.

General study results and limits: An analysis was carried out at a later point. It showed that HLA-associated TCR beta chains were more clonally expanded than equally common non-associated chains. Donors belonging to an Asian-associated ancestry cluster reportedly showed fewer N-insertions in productive TCRs than the 666-donor mean, according to what a later analysis found. Researchers reportedly found TCR beta sequences accurately predicted most subjects' HLA-A and HLA-B alleles.

The specimen was PBMCs. The V and J genes are TRBV7-2 and TRBJ2-7; 11 bases agree with TRBD2. The receptor comes from a man aged 30-40 years in good health and CMV-seropositive. The DNA of the CDR3 is TGTGCCAGCAGCTTAATTGGGACTAGCGGCGAGCAGTACTTC. It codes for CASSLIGTSGEQYF.